These T cell receptor beta chains were read from a single sample in a study of blood T cell repertoires in COVID-19. TCRdb's copy holds only in-frame clones and misses some; the assay was immunoSEQ multiplex PCR. The table records roughly 250,000 clones, around 89% of them present only once. The sequenced material came from peripheral blood. The receptors were gathered from a man aged 30-40 years with acute or convalescent COVID-19. Each CDR3 is given without its conserved first and last residue.

TRBV27 ASSLERGGYNEQF
TRBV12-3/TRBV12-4 ASRQGNQPQH
TRBV30 AYGVGLETQY
TRBV9 ASSVAPSRSGNNEQF
TRBV6-4 ATAAGTGKSPLH
TRBV6-2/TRBV6-3 ASSLTTGGRYEQY
TRBV18 ASSPPYRQNTEAF
TRBV7-3 ASSWQDTDTQY
TRBV7-8 ASSRAPPDNQPQH
TRBV11-3 ASSPTGTGRDEQF
TRBV5-1 ASASGTHNEQF
TRBV6-5 ASTRGQGAAYEQY
TRBV11-2 ASSLGPGGDHRGAV
TRBV12-5 ASGLIEGGQPQH
TRBV14 ASNTGHRIGETQY
TRBV5-5 ASSARTGDGPLH